One sample yielded the 22 T cell receptor beta chains listed below, sequenced in a study of CD8 T cells in ankylosing spondylitis. TCRdb reprocessed the 5' RACE reads via MiXCR and lists one record per CDR3 protein. The sample carries some 270,000 distinct CDR3 sequences, 15% to 20% recorded once. Sequencing used blood, either unsorted or a sorted T cell fraction (not recorded which). The receptors shown here come from a male donor with ankylosing spondylitis or in good health (not recorded which).

The V call is TRBV10-3, the J call TRBJ2-3; D gene ambiguous. This CDR3 spans 15 amino acids. V was trimmed by 2 bases and J by 5 bases, leaving 14 bases between them. Germline CDR1 and CDR2: ENHRY and SYGVKD. CDR3 region: CAISEEIAYEDTQYF. The CDR3 coding sequence is TGTGCCATCAGTGAGGAAATAGCCTATGAAGATACGCAGTATTTT.

This sequence joins TRBV4-1 and TRBJ2-7, with unresolved D. Trimming took off 0 bases at V and 2 bases at J, with 8 bases between the two ends. Per the germline V gene, CDR1 is MGHRA and CDR2 is YSYEKL. The CDR3 has 14 residues. CDR3 sequence (DNA): TGCGCCAGCAGCCAAGATTTTTCGGCCTACGAGCAGTACTTC. As protein: CASSQDFSAYEQYF.

This clonotype came up many times. V is TRBV15 and J is TRBJ2-5, with D possibly TRBD1 on 5 matching bases. Germline V gene lookup returns CDR1 LNHNV and CDR2 YYDKDF (reference sequence). CDR3 length: 17 amino acids. Trimming removed 5 bases at V and 0 bases at J, with 19 bases between. In DNA, the CDR3 is TGTGCCACCAGCCCCCAGCAGGGTCGCGACGACCAAGAGACCCAGTACTTC. It translates to CATSPQQGRDDQETQYF.

This clonotype was detected only a few times. This chain links TRBV6-1 with TRBJ2-1, with 10 bases identical to TRBD2. Germline V gene sequence: CDR1 MNHNS, CDR2 SASEGT. Trimming took 5 bases from V and 0 from J; bases not matched to a gene: 4. This CDR3 has 16 amino acids. CDR3 in DNA: TGTGCCAGCAGTCTTAGCGGGAGGTACTCCTACAATGAGCAGTTCTTC. Translation: CASSLSGRYSYNEQFF.

This clonotype was recorded a few times. This rearrangement joins TRBV9 to TRBJ2-7, with D possibly being TRBD1 (6 bases). The CDR3 has 14 amino acids. Trimming shortened V by 2 bases and J by 0 bases, and 9 bases separated the two germline ends. Germline loops: CDR1 SGDLS, CDR2 YYNGEE. The CDR3 is CASSVDRTSYEQYF. For the CDR3, the DNA is TGTGCCAGCAGCGTTGACAGGACCTCCTACGAGCAGTACTTC.

This chain connects TRBV15 to TRBJ1-2; D not certain. The V end was cut by 3 bases, the J end by 1 base, with 6 bases between. The CDR3 is 13 residues long. Per germline, CDR1 LNHNV and CDR2 YYDKDF (reference sequence). In DNA form, the CDR3 reads TGTGCCACCAGCAGGGACGATAACTATGGCTACACCTTC. This gives the protein CATSRDDNYGYTF.

J is TRBJ2-7 and V is TRBV4-1; D call uncertain. The CDR3 sequence is 12 residues long. The V end was cut by 4 bases, the J end by 5 bases, with 9 bases between. CDR1 is MGHRA and CDR2 is YSYEKL in the germline V gene. Here the CDR3 reads CASSRSWDEQYF. Written as DNA, the CDR3 is TGCGCCAGCAGCCGAAGCTGGGACGAGCAGTACTTC.

This sequence joins TRBV4-2 and TRBJ2-4; the D is unclear. The CDR3 has 16 amino acids. V was pared by 0 bases and J by 3 bases, with 12 bases between. Looked up from germline, CDR1 is LGHNA and CDR2 is YNFKEQ. The CDR3 loop is CASSQDLGLGKNIQYF. Written as DNA, the CDR3 is TGTGCCAGCAGCCAAGATTTGGGTCTTGGCAAAAACATTCAGTACTTC.

V and J are TRBV7-9 and TRBJ2-2, with D perhaps matching TRBD2 (7 bases). This CDR3 is 16 amino acids long. Germline CDR1 reads SEHNR; CDR2 reads FQNEAQ (reference sequence). The V end lost 7 bases, the J end lost 0 bases, and 15 bases lay between the germline ends. In DNA, the CDR3 is TGTGCCAGCATCCTTGGAGGGGGGGCGAACACCGGGGAGCTGTTTTTT. It translates to CASILGGGANTGELFF.

The chain combines TRBV13 with TRBJ2-1, with no clear D. With 2 bases removed from V and 5 bases from J, the gap between germline ends came to 13 bases. Germline lookup yields CDR1 PRHDT and CDR2 FYEKMQ (reference sequence). The CDR3 length is 15 residues. The CDR3 sequence: CASSLRGGLNNEQFF. The CDR3 DNA follows: TGTGCCAGCAGCTTACGCGGCGGTTTAAACAATGAGCAGTTCTTC.

This clonotype was detected a few times. The chain has TRBV11-2 and TRBJ2-5; 7 bases fit TRBD1. Trimming took 2 bases from V and 4 from J; bases not matched to a gene: 13. The CDR3 length is 17 residues. Germline CDR1 is SGHAT and CDR2 is FQNNGV. This chain's CDR3 is CASSLQRTGQAGETQYF. The DNA of the CDR3 is TGTGCCAGCAGCTTACAACGGACAGGACAAGCCGGAGAGACCCAGTACTTC.

V usage is TRBV21-1 and J usage is TRBJ2-2; the table calls TRBD1, which could not be checked here. TRBV21-1 is listed as a pseudogene. The CDR3 is 16 residues long. The CDR3 here is CASSRGRRERSGELFF. CDR3 sequence (DNA): TGTGCCAGCAGCAGGGGGCGGCGGGAGAGATCCGGGGAGCTGTTTTTT.

The V call is TRBV7-8, the J call TRBJ1-5; D gene unclear. This CDR3 is built from 15 residues. Germline V gives CDR1 SGHVS, CDR2 FQNEAQ. Trimming left V 5 bases short and J 7 bases short, with 18 bases between. CDR3 nucleotide sequence: TGTGCCAGCAGCCCCGCGGTGGGGTTTTACCAGCCCCAGCATTTT. This gives the protein CASSPAVGFYQPQHF.

This clonotype was counted many times. The rearrangement uses TRBV4-1 and TRBJ2-1; D uncertain. Trimming cost V 0 bases and J 5 bases, with 8 bases left between them. Per the germline V gene, CDR1 is MGHRA and CDR2 is YSYEKL. CDR3 length: 14 amino acids. In DNA, the CDR3 is TGCGCCAGCAGCCAAGATCACAGCAACAATGAGCAGTTCTTC. Its translation is CASSQDHSNNEQFF.

V usage is TRBV20-1 and J usage is TRBJ2-7, with unresolved D. Germline lookup yields CDR1 DFQATT and CDR2 SNEGSKA (reference sequence). This CDR3 is 10 amino acids long. V was clipped by 3 bases and J by 4 bases, with 4 bases between them. The CDR3 sequence is CSASLYEQYF. For the CDR3, the DNA is TGCAGTGCTAGTCTATACGAGCAGTACTTC.

The V and J genes are TRBV5-1 and TRBJ2-5; tentatively, D is TRBD1 (6 bases). Germline lookup yields CDR1 SGHRS and CDR2 YFSETQ. Trimming stripped 4 bases from V and 5 bases from J, with 18 bases between. This CDR3 contains 15 residues. The CDR3 loop reads CASSPTPLQGETQYF. CDR3 nucleotides: TGCGCCAGCAGCCCCACTCCTCTTCAGGGGGAGACCCAGTACTTC.

This clonotype was recorded a few times. The rearrangement uses TRBV4-3 and TRBJ2-1, with TRBD1 as a possible D gene (6 bases). The germline V gene has CDR1 LGHNA and CDR2 YSLEER. Trimming shortened V by 4 bases and J by 14 bases, and 18 bases separated the two germline ends. This CDR3 is 13 amino acids long. The CDR3: CASSPDVTGWKFF. The CDR3 DNA reads as TGCGCCAGCAGCCCCGACGTAACAGGGTGGAAGTTCTTC.

This clonotype was detected ten times or more. This chain uses TRBV6-5 with TRBJ2-7; 9 nucleotides align to TRBD1. There are 13 residues in the CDR3. Germline V gives CDR1 MNHEY, CDR2 SVGAGI. V lost 2 bases and J lost 4; bases outside the gene matches: 0. CDR3 coding DNA: TGTGCCAGCAGTTACGGGACAGGGTACGAGCAGTACTTC. Amino acids: CASSYGTGYEQYF.

The chain joins TRBV12-3 or TRBV12-4 to TRBJ2-7; D is unresolved. The CDR3 totals 14 residues. V lost 4 bases and J 0 bases, leaving 10 bases between the germline ends. CDR3 bases: TGTGCCAGCAGTTGGGCCCCAGGCTCCTACGAGCAGTACTTC. Its translation: CASSWAPGSYEQYF.

This clonotype was counted only a few times. CDR3 in amino acids: CSARTSGTREQYF. The DNA of the CDR3 is TGCAGTGCTAGAACTAGCGGGACTCGCGAGCAGTACTTC. The V gene is TRBV20-1, the J gene TRBJ2-7, with 10 bases identical to TRBD2. This CDR3 contains 13 residues. Germline lookup yields CDR1 DFQATT and CDR2 SNEGSKA (reference sequence). J lost 6 bases, V lost 2 bases, and 4 bases had no gene match.

This CDR3 is CSARDRGLNEQFF. Written as DNA, the CDR3 is TGCAGCGCCAGGGACAGGGGGCTAAATGAGCAGTTCTTC. The chain recombines TRBV29-1 with TRBJ2-1, with 12 bases that match TRBD1. This CDR3 spans 13 amino acids. Germline values: CDR1 SQVTM, CDR2 ANQGSEA. Trimming at V came to 7 bases and at J to 7 bases, leaving 5 bases not matched to a gene.

This clonotype was detected a few times. V and J are TRBV9 and TRBJ2-3; D may be TRBD2 (5 bases). The germline CDR1 and CDR2 sequences are SGDLS and YYNGEE. V was pared by 4 bases and J by 2 bases, with 11 bases between. This CDR3 contains 14 residues. The CDR3 region is CASSHRDTTDTQYF. The CDR3 nucleotides are TGTGCCAGCAGCCACCGGGATACCACAGATACGCAGTATTTT.